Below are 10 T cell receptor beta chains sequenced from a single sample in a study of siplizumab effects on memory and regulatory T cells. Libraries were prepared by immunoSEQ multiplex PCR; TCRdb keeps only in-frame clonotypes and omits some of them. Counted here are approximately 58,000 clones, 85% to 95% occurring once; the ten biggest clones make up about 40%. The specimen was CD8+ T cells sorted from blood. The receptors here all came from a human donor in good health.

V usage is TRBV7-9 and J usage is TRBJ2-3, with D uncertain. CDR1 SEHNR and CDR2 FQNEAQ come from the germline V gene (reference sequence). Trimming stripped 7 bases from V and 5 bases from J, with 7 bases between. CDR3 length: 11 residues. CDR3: CASNLRDTQYF. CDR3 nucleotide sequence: TGTGCCAGCAATCTCAGAGATACGCAGTATTTT.

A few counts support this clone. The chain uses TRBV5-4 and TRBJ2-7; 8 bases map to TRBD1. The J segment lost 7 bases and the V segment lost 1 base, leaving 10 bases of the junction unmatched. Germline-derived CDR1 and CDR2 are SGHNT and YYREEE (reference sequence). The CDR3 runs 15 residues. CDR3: CASSLSGQGQYEQYF. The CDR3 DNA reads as TGTGCCAGCAGCTTGTCCGGACAGGGCCAATATGAGCAGTACTTC.

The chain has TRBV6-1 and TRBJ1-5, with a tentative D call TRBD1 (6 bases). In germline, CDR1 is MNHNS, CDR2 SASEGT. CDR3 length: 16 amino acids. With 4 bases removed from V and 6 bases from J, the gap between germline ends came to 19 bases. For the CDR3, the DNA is TGTGCCAGCAGTGGCCACGACAGGTTGGCGGGTCAGCCCCAGCATTTT. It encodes CASSGHDRLAGQPQHF.

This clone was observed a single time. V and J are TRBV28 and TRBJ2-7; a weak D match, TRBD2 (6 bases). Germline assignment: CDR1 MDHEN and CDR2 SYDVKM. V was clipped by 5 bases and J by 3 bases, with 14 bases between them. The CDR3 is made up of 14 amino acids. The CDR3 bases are TGTGCCAGCAGTCGGGGACTCGGACACTACGAGCAGTACTTC. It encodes CASSRGLGHYEQYF.

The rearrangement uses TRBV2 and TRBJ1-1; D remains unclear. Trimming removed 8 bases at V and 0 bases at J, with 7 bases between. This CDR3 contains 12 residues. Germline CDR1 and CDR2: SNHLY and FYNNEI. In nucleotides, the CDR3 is TGTGCCAGCCAGCTTATGAACACTGAAGCTTTCTTT. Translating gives CASQLMNTEAFF.

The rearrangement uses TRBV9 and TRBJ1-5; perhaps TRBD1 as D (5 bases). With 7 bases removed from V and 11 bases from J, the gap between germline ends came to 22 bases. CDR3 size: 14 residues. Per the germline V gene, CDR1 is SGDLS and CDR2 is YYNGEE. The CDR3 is CASGPGTASGAQHF. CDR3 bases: TGTGCCAGCGGCCCCGGGACGGCCAGCGGGGCCCAGCATTTT.

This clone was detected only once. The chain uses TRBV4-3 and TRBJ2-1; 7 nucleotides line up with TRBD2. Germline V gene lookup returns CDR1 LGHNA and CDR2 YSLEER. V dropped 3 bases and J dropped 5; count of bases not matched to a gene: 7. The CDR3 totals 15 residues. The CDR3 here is CASSHAGTTHNEQFF. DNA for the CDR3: TGCGCCAGCAGCCACGCCGGGACTACCCACAATGAGCAGTTCTTC.

For the CDR3, the DNA is TGTGCCAGCAGTTACACCCCCGCCCATACGCAGTATTTT. Its translation: CASSYTPAHTQYF. This chain uses TRBV6-6 with TRBJ2-3; unclear D gene. Deletions cut 2 bases from V and 7 bases from J, with 10 bases between. Germline values: CDR1 MNHNY, CDR2 SVGAGI (reference sequence). This CDR3 is 13 amino acids long.

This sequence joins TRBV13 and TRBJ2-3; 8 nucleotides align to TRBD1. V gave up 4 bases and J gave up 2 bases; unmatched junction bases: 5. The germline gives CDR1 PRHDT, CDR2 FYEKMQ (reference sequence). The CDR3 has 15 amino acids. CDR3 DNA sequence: TGTGCCAGCAGCTCCGACAGGGGCGACACAGATACGCAGTATTTT. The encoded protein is CASSSDRGDTDTQYF.

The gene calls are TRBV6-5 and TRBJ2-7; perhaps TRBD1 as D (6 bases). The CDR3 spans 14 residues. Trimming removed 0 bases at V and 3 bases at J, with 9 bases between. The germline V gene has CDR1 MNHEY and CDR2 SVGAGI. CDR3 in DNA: TGTGCCAGCAGTTACTCGACAGGCAACTACGAGCAGTACTTC. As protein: CASSYSTGNYEQYF.